What follows describes a single TCR beta chain. Germline V gene sequence: CDR1 KGHDR, CDR2 SFDVKD. This CDR3 has 15 residues. Trimming cost V 3 bases and J 4 bases; bases outside gene matches: 7. These data are taken from a study of blood T cell repertoires in COVID-19. Background on the study: Material from acute and convalescent COVID-19 was sourced from the United States, Italy and Spain. T cells, B-cell-depleted T cells, or PBMCs provided the cDNA or gDNA that served as material.

Authors' data handling: Amplification of reference gene primers was used by the study to estimate nucleated cell counts. Generated by immunoSEQ multiplex PCR, the TCRdb table keeps only in-frame clones and is missing some. V and J calls and clone size are given by that table; D and trimming were obtained from the DNA. The sample lists around 320,000 clones, about nine tenths occurring once. The chain employs TRBV24-1 and TRBJ2-7, with 8 nucleotides matching TRBD1. Material: peripheral blood. The clonotype originates from a man younger than 35 with active or convalescent COVID-19. The CDR3 loop reads CATSDPGQGSYEQYF. CDR3 nucleotides: TGTGCCACCAGTGATCCCGGACAGGGATCGTACGAGCAGTACTTC.